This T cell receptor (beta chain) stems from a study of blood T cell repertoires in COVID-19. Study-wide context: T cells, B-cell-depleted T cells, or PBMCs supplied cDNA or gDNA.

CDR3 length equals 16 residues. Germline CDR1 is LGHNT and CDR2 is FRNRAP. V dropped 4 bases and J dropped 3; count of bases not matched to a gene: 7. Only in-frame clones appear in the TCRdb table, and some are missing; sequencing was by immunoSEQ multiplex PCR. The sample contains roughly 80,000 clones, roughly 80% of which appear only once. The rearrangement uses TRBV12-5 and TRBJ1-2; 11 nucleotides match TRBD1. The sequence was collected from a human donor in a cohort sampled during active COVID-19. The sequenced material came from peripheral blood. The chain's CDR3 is CASGSKWGQGDYGYTF. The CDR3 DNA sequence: TGTGCTAGTGGTTCCAAATGGGGACAGGGGGACTATGGCTACACCTTC.